The 8 T cell receptor beta chains below all came from one sample that was sequenced in a study of blood T cell repertoires in COVID-19. Some clones are missing from TCRdb's copy, which holds only in-frame ones; the method was immunoSEQ multiplex PCR. The sample gives over 200,000 clones, 92% of which show up once; approximately 1.2% is in the top ten. Sequencing was performed on peripheral blood. All receptors come from a man aged 30 to 45 with acute or convalescent COVID-19.

This clone was found a few times. This chain links TRBV10-1 with TRBJ1-1; no definite D call. The CDR3 loop spans 13 amino acids. Germline values: CDR1 WNHNN, CDR2 SYGVQD (reference sequence). V lost 4 bases and J 0 bases, leaving 6 bases between the germline ends. The CDR3 DNA reads as TGCGCCAGCAGTGCGACACTGAACACTGAAGCTTTCTTT. Its translation is CASSATLNTEAFF.

This chain uses TRBV27 with TRBJ2-7, with 7 bases identical to TRBD1. CDR3 size: 15 residues. CDR1 is MNHEY and CDR2 is SMNVEV in the germline V gene (reference sequence). V lost 2 bases and J lost 3; bases outside the gene matches: 7. In nucleotides, the CDR3 is TGTGCCAGCAGTTTAAGTGGGACAGCTTACTACGAGCAGTACTTC. Its protein product is CASSLSGTAYYEQYF.

V is TRBV18 and J is TRBJ2-1; a weak D match, TRBD1 (6 bases). Trimming cost V 1 base and J 3 bases, with 10 bases left between them. The germline gives CDR1 KGHSH, CDR2 LQKENI. The CDR3 is 15 amino acids. The CDR3 nucleotides read TGTGCCAGCTCACCACGGGACACCTTCTACAATGAGCAGTTCTTC. This gives the protein CASSPRDTFYNEQFF.

V and J are TRBV10-2 and TRBJ2-2, with D possibly matching TRBD1 (6 bases). V was clipped by 10 bases and J by 3 bases, with 18 bases between them. Germline assignment: CDR1 WSHSY and CDR2 SAAADI. The length of the CDR3 is 15 residues. The DNA of the CDR3 is TGCGCCACCAGGGGCTACCCCGTAGACACCGGGGAGCTGTTTTTT. This encodes CATRGYPVDTGELFF.

V usage is TRBV15 and J usage is TRBJ1-4; tentative D call: TRBD1 (6 bases). Trimming removed 4 bases at V and 4 bases at J, with 13 bases between. From germline, CDR1 is LNHNV and CDR2 YYDKDF (reference sequence). This CDR3 is 15 amino acids long. The CDR3 loop is CATSTRRGNNEKLFF. CDR3 sequence (DNA): TGTGCCACCAGCACCCGAAGGGGGAATAATGAAAAACTGTTTTTT.

The CDR3 bases are TGCGCCAGCAGCCGGGGGGGCAGATCCTACGAGCAGTACTTC. Its translation is CASSRGGRSYEQYF. The chain links TRBV5-1 to TRBJ2-7; 8 nucleotides align to TRBD2. Per the germline V gene, CDR1 is SGHRS and CDR2 is YFSETQ. Trimming removed 4 bases from V and 1 base from J; junction bases left unmatched: 4. CDR3 size: 14 residues.

This chain links TRBV2 with TRBJ2-6; 8 bases align to TRBD1. With V trimmed by 6 bases and J by 1 base, 11 bases remained unmatched. The CDR3 loop spans 18 amino acids. CDR1 is SNHLY and CDR2 is FYNNEI in the germline V gene. DNA for the CDR3: TGTGCCAGCAGGGGCGGACAGGGCCAAATATCTGGGGCCAACGTCCTGACTTTC. As protein: CASRGGQGQISGANVLTF.

The chain uses TRBV3-1 (or the pseudogene TRBV3-2) and TRBJ1-2; D gene uncertain. Deletions cut 1 base from V and 4 bases from J, with 7 bases between. Per the germline V gene, CDR1 is LGHDT and CDR2 is YNNKEL (reference sequence). This CDR3 comprises 13 residues. This CDR3 reads CASSQGRSYGYTF. The CDR3 DNA reads as TGTGCCAGCAGCCAAGGCCGCAGCTATGGCTACACCTTC.